The 17 T cell receptor beta chains given below trace back to one sample, sequenced in a study of T cell responses to AZD1222 COVID-19 vaccine. Sequencing was performed with immunoSEQ multiplex PCR; in TCRdb, only in-frame clones are kept and a portion is missing. This sample has 140,000 to 150,000 clones, with 80% to 90% found just once. The source was peripheral blood, collected on day 0 of AZD1222 vaccination. The receptors shown here come from an adult in good health.

The chain is built from TRBV30 and TRBJ2-7; no clear D gene. The CDR3 sequence is 11 residues long. CDR1 and CDR2 (germline): GTSNPN, SVGIG (reference sequence). The V and J ends lost 2 bases and 4 bases respectively, with 6 bases between them. The CDR3 reads CAWSLLYEQYF. The CDR3 bases are TGTGCCTGGAGTCTACTTTACGAGCAGTACTTC.

The gene calls are TRBV6-1 and TRBJ1-2, with D possibly matching TRBD1 (5 bases). This CDR3 comprises 12 residues. V gave up 2 bases and J gave up 6 bases, with 7 bases separating them. CDR1 MNHNS and CDR2 SASEGT come from the germline V gene. CDR3 amino acids: CASSESRDGYTF. CDR3 sequence (DNA): TGTGCCAGCAGTGAAAGCAGGGATGGCTACACCTTC.

This clone appeared a few times. The V and J genes are TRBV3-1 (or the pseudogene TRBV3-2) and TRBJ1-2; 8 nucleotides agree with TRBD1. The CDR3 consists of 18 residues. The V gene's germline CDR1 is LGHDT and CDR2 YNNKEL (reference sequence). The J segment lost 2 bases and the V segment lost 1 base, leaving 12 bases of the junction unmatched. CDR3 loop: CASSQVWALAGGNYGYTF. CDR3 DNA: TGTGCCAGCAGCCAAGTTTGGGCACTGGCAGGGGGCAACTATGGCTACACCTTC.

The V and J genes are TRBV10-3 and TRBJ1-1; a possible D gene is TRBD1 (6 bases). The CDR3 totals 17 residues. V lost 5 bases and J lost 4, with 23 bases in between. Germline loops: CDR1 ENHRY, CDR2 SYGVKD. CDR3 nucleotides: TGTGCCATCAGTCCCGGAGCGGGGGCCCCTGGTGGCACTGAAGCTTTCTTT. This codes for CAISPGAGAPGGTEAFF.

The rearrangement uses TRBV5-1 and TRBJ1-2; unclear D gene. Trimming removed 0 bases at V and 0 bases at J, with 9 bases between. The CDR3 loop spans 15 amino acids. Germline-derived CDR1 and CDR2 are SGHRS and YFSETQ. CDR3 nucleotides: TGCGCCAGCAGCTTGGCCGGTCTAGCTAACTATGGCTACACCTTC. Translation: CASSLAGLANYGYTF.

The chain carries TRBV27 and TRBJ1-3; D not certain. Germline CDR1 reads MNHEY; CDR2 reads SMNVEV (reference sequence). Trimming took off 0 bases at V and 2 bases at J, with 8 bases between the two ends. This CDR3 comprises 15 residues. For the CDR3, the DNA is TGTGCCAGCAGTTTATCCGGGAGTCCTGGAAACACCATATATTTT. Residues: CASSLSGSPGNTIYF.

V is TRBV27 and J is TRBJ2-2; D not certain. This CDR3 is 15 amino acids long. The V end lost 0 bases, the J end lost 6 bases, and 11 bases lay between the germline ends. CDR1 and CDR2 from the germline V gene are MNHEY and SMNVEV (reference sequence). The CDR3 coding sequence is TGTGCCAGCAGTTTATCGTGGGCCCTGGCCGGGGAGCTGTTTTTT. Its protein is CASSLSWALAGELFF.

The V call is TRBV30, the J call TRBJ1-6; D unresolved. This CDR3 contains 14 residues. Trimming pared 4 bases from V and 6 bases from J, leaving 13 bases between. The germline V gene has CDR1 GTSNPN and CDR2 SVGIG (reference sequence). CDR3 bases: TGTGCCTGGAACGGACCGCCCGGTAATTCACCCCTCCACTTT. Translation gives CAWNGPPGNSPLHF. Together with reference TRBV30 and TRBJ1-6, the CDR3 gives the full variable domain: SQTIHQWPATLVQPVGSPLSLECTVEGTSNPNLYWYRQAAGRGLQLLFYSVGIGQISSEVPQNLSASRPQDRQFILSSKKLLLSDSGFYLCAWNGPPGNSPLHFGNGTRLTVT.

This clone was detected a few times. The chain has TRBV19 and TRBJ2-1; D is uncertain. Trimming stripped 3 bases from V and 7 bases from J, with 4 bases between. This CDR3 contains 11 residues. CDR1 LNHDA and CDR2 SQIVND come from the germline V gene (reference sequence). The CDR3 DNA reads as TGTGCCAGTAGTATGGTTAATGAGCAGTTCTTC. This gives the protein CASSMVNEQFF. The whole variable domain, remainder taken from reference TRBV19 and TRBJ2-1, is DGGITQSPKYLFRKEGQNVTLSCEQNLNHDAMYWYRQDPGQGLRLIYYSQIVNDFQKGDIAEGYSVSREKKESFPLTVTSAQKNPTAFYLCASSMVNEQFFGPGTRLTVL.

J is TRBJ2-1 and V is TRBV11-2, with a possible D match to TRBD2 (6 bases). CDR1 SGHAT and CDR2 FQNNGV come from the germline V gene. V lost 3 bases, J lost 6 bases, and 12 bases lay in between. The CDR3 is made up of 14 amino acids. CDR3 nucleotides: TGTGCCAGCAGCTTCTTTGGGGGGAGCAATGAGCAGTTCTTC. This translates into CASSFFGGSNEQFF.

This clone has just one count. The CDR3 nucleotides are TGCGCCAGCAGCTCCGGGACGTGGAACGGGGAGCTGTTTTTT. Residues: CASSSGTWNGELFF. This chain joins TRBV5-1 and TRBJ2-2, with D perhaps matching TRBD1 or TRBD2 (5 bases each). V was pared by 3 bases and J by 7 bases, with 13 bases between. The germline V gene has CDR1 SGHRS and CDR2 YFSETQ. This CDR3 region has 14 residues. The entire variable domain, with the rest obtained from reference TRBV5-1 and TRBJ2-2, is as follows: KAGVTQTPRYLIKTRGQQVTLSCSPISGHRSVSWYQQTPGQGLQFLFEYFSETQRNKGNFPGRFSGRQFSNSRSEMNVSTLELGDSALYLCASSSGTWNGELFFGEGSRLTVL.

The J gene is TRBJ1-2, the V gene TRBV5-1, with D uncertain. This CDR3 contains 13 residues. V lost 1 base and J lost 5, with 9 bases in between. Per the germline V gene, CDR1 is SGHRS and CDR2 is YFSETQ. CDR3 protein: CASSLRTDYGYTF. Written as DNA, the CDR3 is TGCGCCAGCAGCTTGAGGACGGATTATGGCTACACCTTC.

The gene calls are TRBV6-6 and TRBJ2-7; 10 bases map to TRBD2. Trimming at V came to 5 bases and at J to 2 bases, leaving 21 bases not matched to a gene. CDR3 size: 20 residues. The germline V gene has CDR1 MNHNY and CDR2 SVGAGI (reference sequence). CDR3 nucleotides: TGTGCCAGCAGTCCGGAGGGGGGGTCCGCCTCCAGCGGGAGGGCCTACGAGCAGTACTTC. Protein: CASSPEGGSASSGRAYEQYF.

The V and J genes are TRBV5-1 and TRBJ1-2; possible D gene TRBD1, 5 bases. This CDR3 spans 13 amino acids. V shed 5 bases and J shed 0 bases, with 8 bases lying between them. Germline loops: CDR1 SGHRS, CDR2 YFSETQ. The CDR3 nucleotides are TGCGCCAGCAGGGACACCACTAACTATGGCTACACCTTC. It specifies CASRDTTNYGYTF.

This clone showed up just a few times. V is TRBV4-2 and J is TRBJ2-1, with 9 bases identical to TRBD2. The CDR3 is 15 residues long. The V gene's germline CDR1 is LGHNA and CDR2 YNFKEQ. V gave up 4 bases and J gave up 5 bases; unmatched junction bases: 6. CDR3 loop: CASSPGASGDNEQFF. The CDR3 DNA sequence: TGTGCCAGCAGCCCCGGGGCTAGCGGGGACAATGAGCAGTTCTTC.

The chain links TRBV5-1 to TRBJ2-6; D gene ambiguous. The germline V gene has CDR1 SGHRS and CDR2 YFSETQ. The germline V and J ends were trimmed by 1 base and 0 bases, with 8 bases remaining between them. The length of the CDR3 is 16 residues. The CDR3 is CASSLSPSSGANVLTF. CDR3 DNA: TGCGCCAGCAGCTTGAGTCCCAGCTCTGGGGCCAACGTCCTGACTTTC.

The chain's CDR3 is CASSEGRYEQYF. The CDR3 coding sequence is TGCGCCAGCAGTGAGGGGAGGTACGAGCAGTACTTC. The chain recombines TRBV10-1 with TRBJ2-7; D perhaps matches TRBD2 (6 bases). The V and J ends lost 2 bases and 4 bases respectively, with 6 bases between them. Per germline, CDR1 WNHNN and CDR2 SYGVQD (reference sequence). The CDR3 extends over 12 amino acids.